The entry below describes one TCR beta chain. Its antigen is not known. 60 Vbeta and 13 Jbeta primers were used in PCR. Here immunoSEQ multiplex PCR was the method, and the copy in TCRdb shows in-frame clones only, minus some. The repertoire has around 100,000 clones, around 75% of them found once; the top ten carry roughly 15%. This sample stems from a study of cytomegalovirus exposure and HLA in healthy donors. General study findings and limits: The study flagged about 150 TCR beta chains as cytomegalovirus-associated.

V was trimmed by 0 bases and J by 8 bases, leaving 13 bases between them. Germline CDR1 reads LNHNV; CDR2 reads YYDKDF (reference sequence). The CDR3 has 14 residues. This receptor was identified in a male donor in good health and CMV-seropositive. The chain couples TRBV15 to TRBJ1-2; TRBD1 is a possible D gene (5 bases). Sequencing was carried out using PBMCs. CDR3 bases: TGTGCCACCAGCAGAGAGCAGGGAACCTACGGCTACACCTTC. Translated, it gives CATSREQGTYGYTF.